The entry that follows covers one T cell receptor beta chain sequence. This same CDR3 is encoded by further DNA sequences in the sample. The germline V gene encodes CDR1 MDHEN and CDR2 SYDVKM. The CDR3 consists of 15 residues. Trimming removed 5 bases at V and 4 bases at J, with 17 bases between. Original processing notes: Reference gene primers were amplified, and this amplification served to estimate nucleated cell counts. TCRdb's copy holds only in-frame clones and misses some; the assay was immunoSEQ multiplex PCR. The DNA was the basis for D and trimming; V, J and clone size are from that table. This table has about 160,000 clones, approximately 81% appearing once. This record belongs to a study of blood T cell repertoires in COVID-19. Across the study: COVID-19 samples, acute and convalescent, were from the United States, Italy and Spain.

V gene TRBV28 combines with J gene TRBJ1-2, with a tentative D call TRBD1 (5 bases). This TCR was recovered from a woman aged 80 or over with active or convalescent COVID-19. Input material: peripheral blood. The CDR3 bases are TGTGCCAGCAGTCGGGAGCAGGGATTGGGCTATGGCTACACCTTC. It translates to CASSREQGLGYGYTF.